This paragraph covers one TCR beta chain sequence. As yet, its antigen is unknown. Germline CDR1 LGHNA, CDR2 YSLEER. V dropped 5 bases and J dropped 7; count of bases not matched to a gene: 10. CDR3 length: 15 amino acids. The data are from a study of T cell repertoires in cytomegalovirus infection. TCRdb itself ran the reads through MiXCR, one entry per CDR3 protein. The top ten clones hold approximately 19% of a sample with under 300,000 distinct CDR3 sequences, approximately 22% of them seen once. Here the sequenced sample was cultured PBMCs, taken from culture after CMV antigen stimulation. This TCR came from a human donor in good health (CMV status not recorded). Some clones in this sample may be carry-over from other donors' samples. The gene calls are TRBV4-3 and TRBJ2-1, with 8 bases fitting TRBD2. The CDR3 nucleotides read TGCGCCAGCAGCAAAGCCACTAGCGGAAGGAATGAGCAGTTCTTC. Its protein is CASSKATSGRNEQFF.